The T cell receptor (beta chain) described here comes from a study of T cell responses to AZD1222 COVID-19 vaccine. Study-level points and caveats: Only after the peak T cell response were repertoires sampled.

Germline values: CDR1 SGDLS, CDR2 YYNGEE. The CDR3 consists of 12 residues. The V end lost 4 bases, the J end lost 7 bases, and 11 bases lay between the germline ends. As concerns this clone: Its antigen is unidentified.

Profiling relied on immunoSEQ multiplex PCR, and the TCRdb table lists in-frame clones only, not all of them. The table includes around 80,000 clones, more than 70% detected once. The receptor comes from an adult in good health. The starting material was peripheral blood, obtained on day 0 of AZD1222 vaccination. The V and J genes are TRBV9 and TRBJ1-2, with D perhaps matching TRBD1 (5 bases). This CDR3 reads CASSPGLPGYTF. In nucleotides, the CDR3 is TGTGCCAGCAGCCCGGGACTGCCTGGCTACACCTTC.